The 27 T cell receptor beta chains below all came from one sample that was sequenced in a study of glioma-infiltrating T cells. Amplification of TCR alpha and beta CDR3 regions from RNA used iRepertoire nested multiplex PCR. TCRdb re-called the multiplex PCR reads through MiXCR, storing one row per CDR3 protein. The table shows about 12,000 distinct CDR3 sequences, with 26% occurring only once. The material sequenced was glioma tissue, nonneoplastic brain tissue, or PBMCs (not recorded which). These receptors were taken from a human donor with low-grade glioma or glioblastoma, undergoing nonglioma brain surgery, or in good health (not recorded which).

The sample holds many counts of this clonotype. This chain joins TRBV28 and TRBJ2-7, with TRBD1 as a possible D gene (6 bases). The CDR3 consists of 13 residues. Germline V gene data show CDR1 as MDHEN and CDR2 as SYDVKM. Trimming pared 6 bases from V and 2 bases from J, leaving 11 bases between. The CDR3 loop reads CASSSDSPYEQYF. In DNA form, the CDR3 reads TGTGCCAGCAGCTCGGACAGCCCCTACGAGCAGTACTTC.

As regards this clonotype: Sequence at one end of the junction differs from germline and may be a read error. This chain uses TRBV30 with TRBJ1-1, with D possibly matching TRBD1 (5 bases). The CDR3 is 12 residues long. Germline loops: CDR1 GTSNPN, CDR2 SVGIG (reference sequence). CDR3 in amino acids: CTWEAGQTEAFF. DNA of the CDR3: TGTACCTGGGAAGCAGGGCAAACTGAAGCTTTCTTT.

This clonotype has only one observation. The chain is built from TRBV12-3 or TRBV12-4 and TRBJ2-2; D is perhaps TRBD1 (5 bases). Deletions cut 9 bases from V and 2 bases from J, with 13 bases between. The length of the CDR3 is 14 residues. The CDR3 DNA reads TGTGCCAGTAGAAGTCAGGGAAACACCGGGGAGCTGTTTTTT. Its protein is CASRSQGNTGELFF.

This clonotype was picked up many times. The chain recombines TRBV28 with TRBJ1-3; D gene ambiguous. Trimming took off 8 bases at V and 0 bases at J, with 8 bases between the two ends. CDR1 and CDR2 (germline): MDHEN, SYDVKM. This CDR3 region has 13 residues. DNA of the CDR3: TGTGCCAGCCGCAGGATCTCTGGAAACACCATATATTTT. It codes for CASRRISGNTIYF. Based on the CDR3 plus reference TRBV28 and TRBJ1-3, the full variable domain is DVKVTQSSRYLVKRTGEKVFLECVQDMDHENMFWYRQDPGLGLRLIYFSYDVKMKEKGDIPEGYSVSREKKERFSLILESASTNQTSMYLCASRRISGNTIYFGEGSWLTVV.

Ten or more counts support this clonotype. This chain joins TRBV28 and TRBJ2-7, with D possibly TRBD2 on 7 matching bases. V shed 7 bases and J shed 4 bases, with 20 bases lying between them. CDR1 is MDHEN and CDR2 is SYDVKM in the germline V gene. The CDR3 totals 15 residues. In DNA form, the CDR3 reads TGTGCCAGCACCTGGGGGCCTAGCGGAGATTACGAGCAGTACTTC. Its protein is CASTWGPSGDYEQYF.

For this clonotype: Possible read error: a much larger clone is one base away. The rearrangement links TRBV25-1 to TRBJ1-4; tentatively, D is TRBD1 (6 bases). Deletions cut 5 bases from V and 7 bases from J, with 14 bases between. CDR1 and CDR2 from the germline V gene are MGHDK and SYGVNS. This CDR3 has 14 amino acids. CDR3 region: CASSPRQDSEKLFF. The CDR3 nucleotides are TGTGCCAGCAGTCCGCGACAGGATAGTGAAAAACTGTTTTTT.

The CDR3 DNA sequence: TGTGCCAGCAGACCCGCCAACTCTGGAAACACCATATATTTT. Protein: CASRPANSGNTIYF. This rearrangement joins TRBV7-9 to TRBJ1-3; D not certain. The V and J ends lost 6 bases and 0 bases respectively, with 9 bases between them. Germline loops: CDR1 SEHNR, CDR2 FQNEAQ (reference sequence). This CDR3 is 14 amino acids long. Complete variable domain (other parts from reference TRBV7-9 and TRBJ1-3): DTGVSQNPRHKITKRGQNVTFRCDPISEHNRLYWYRQTLGQGPEFLTYFQNEAQLEKSRLLSDRFSAERPKGSFSTLEIQRTEQGDSAMYLCASRPANSGNTIYFGEGSWLTVV.

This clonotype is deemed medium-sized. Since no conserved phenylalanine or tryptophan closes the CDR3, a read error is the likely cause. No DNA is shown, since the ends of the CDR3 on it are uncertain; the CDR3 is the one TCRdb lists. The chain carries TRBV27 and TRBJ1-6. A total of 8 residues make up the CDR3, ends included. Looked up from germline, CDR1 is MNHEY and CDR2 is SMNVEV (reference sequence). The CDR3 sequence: CASNPVVR.

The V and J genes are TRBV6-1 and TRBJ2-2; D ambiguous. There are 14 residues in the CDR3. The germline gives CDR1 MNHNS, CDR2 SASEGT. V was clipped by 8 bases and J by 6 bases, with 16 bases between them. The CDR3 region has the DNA TGTGCCAGCCTCGGACCCGGATTAGCCGGGGAGCTGTTTTTT. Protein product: CASLGPGLAGELFF.

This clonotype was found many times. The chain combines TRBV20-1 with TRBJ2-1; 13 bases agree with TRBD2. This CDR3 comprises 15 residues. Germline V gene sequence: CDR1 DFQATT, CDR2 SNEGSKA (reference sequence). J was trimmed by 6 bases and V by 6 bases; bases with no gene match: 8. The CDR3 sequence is CSAKLLAGGPNEQFF. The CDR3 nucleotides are TGCAGTGCCAAACTACTAGCGGGAGGGCCCAATGAGCAGTTCTTC.

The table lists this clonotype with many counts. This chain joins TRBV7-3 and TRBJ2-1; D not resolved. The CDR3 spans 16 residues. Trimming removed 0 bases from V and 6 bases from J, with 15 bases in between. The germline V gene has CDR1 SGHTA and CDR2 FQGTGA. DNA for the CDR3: TGTGCCAGCAGCTTAACGTTTGATGGCAGCCGCAATGAGCAGTTCTTC. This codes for CASSLTFDGSRNEQFF. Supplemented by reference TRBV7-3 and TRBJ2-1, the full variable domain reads GAGVSQTPSNKVTEKGKYVELRCDPISGHTALYWYRQSLGQGPEFLIYFQGTGAADDSGLPNDRFFAVRPEGSVSTLKIQRTERGDSAVYLCASSLTFDGSRNEQFFGPGTRLTVL.

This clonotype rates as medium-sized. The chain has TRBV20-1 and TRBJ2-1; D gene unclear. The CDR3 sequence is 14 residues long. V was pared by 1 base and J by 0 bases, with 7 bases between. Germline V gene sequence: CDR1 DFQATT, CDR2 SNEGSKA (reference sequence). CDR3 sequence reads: CSARVPSSYNEQFF. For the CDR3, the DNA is TGCAGTGCTAGAGTACCGAGCTCCTACAATGAGCAGTTCTTC.

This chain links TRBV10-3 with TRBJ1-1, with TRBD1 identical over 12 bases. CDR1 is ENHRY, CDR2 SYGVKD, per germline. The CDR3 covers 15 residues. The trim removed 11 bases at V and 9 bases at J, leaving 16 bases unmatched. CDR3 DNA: TGTGCCGCCGGGACAGGGGGCGAAGGGAACGCTAAAGCTTTCTTT. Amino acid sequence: CAAGTGGEGNAKAFF.

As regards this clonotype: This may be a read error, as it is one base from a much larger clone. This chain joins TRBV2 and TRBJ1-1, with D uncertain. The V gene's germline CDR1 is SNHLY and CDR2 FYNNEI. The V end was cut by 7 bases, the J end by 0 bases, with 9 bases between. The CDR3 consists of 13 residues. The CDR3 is CASTPVMNTEAFF. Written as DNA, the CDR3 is TGTGCCAGCACCCCCGTAATGAACACTGAAGCTTTCTTT.

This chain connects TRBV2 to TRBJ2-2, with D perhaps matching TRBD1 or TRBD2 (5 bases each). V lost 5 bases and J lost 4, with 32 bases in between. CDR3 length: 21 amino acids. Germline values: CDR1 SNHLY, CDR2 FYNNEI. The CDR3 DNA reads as TGTGCCAGCAGTACATCACAGGACTCTACCCTCCGACACACTCCCACCGGGGAGCTGTTTTTT. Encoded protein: CASSTSQDSTLRHTPTGELFF.

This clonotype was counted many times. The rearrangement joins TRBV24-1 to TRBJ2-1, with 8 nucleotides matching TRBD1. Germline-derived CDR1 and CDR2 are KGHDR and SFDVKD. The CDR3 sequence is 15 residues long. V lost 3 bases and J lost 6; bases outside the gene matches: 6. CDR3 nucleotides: TGTGCCACCAGTGATAGGGACAGGCTTTTCAATGAGCAGTTCTTC. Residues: CATSDRDRLFNEQFF.

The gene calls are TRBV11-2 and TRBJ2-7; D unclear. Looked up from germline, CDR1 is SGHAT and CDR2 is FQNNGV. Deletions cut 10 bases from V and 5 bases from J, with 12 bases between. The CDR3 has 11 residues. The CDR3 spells CAIRPLHEQYF. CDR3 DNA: TGTGCCATCCGGCCCCTACACGAGCAGTACTTC. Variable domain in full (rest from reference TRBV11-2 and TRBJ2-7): EAGVAQSPRYKIIEKRQSVAFWCNPISGHATLYWYQQILGQGPKLLIQFQNNGVVDDSQLPKDRFSAERLKGVDSTLKIQPAKLEDSAVYLCAIRPLHEQYFGPGTRLTVT.

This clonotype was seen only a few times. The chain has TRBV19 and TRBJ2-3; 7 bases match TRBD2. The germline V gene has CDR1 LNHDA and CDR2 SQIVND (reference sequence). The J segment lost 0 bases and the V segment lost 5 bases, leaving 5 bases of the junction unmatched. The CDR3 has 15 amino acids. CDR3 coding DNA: TGTGCCAGTAGTCCGTCGCGGGAGAGCACAGATACGCAGTATTTT. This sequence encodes CASSPSRESTDTQYF.

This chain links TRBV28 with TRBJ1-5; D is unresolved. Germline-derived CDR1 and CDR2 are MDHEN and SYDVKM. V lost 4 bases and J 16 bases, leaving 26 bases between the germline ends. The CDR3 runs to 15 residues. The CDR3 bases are TGTGCCAGCAGTTGGAGGGCCGAGATTGGGCAGCCCCGCCATTTT. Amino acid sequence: CASSWRAEIGQPRHF. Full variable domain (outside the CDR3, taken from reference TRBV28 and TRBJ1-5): DVKVTQSSRYLVKRTGEKVFLECVQDMDHENMFWYRQDPGLGLRLIYFSYDVKMKEKGDIPEGYSVSREKKERFSLILESASTNQTSMYLCASSWRAEIGQPRHFGDGTRLSIL.

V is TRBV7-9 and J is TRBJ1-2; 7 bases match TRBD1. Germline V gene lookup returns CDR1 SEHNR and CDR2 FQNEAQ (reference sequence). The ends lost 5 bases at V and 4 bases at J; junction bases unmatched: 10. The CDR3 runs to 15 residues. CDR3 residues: CASSEPGQRVYGYTF. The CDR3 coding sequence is TGTGCCAGCAGCGAACCGGGACAGCGCGTCTATGGCTACACCTTC.

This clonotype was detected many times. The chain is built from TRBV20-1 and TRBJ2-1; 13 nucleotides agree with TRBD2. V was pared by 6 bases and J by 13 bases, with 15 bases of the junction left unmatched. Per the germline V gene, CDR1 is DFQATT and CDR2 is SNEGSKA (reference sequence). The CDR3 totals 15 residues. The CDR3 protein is CSAPPGTSGIGTQFF. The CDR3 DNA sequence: TGCAGTGCCCCGCCCGGGACTAGCGGGATTGGTACTCAGTTCTTC.

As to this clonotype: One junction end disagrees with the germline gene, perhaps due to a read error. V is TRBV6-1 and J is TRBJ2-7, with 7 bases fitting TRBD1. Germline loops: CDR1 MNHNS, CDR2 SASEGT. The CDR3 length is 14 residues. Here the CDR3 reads CASSETGASYEEYF. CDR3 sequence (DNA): TGTGCCAGCAGTGAAACAGGGGCCTCATACGAGGAGTACTTC.

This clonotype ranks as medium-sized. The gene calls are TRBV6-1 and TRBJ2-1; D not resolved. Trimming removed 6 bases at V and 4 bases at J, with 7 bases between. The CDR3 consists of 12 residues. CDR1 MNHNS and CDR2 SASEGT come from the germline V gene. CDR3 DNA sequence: TGTGCCAGCAGACAGACATACAATGAGCAGTTCTTC. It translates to CASRQTYNEQFF.

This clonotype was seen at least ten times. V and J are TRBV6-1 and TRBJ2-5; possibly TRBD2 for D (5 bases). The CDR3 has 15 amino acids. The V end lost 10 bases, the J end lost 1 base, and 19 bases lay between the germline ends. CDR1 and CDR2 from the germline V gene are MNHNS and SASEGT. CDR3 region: CATTGDPGLQETQYF. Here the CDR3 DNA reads TGTGCCACCACGGGCGACCCCGGACTCCAAGAGACCCAGTACTTC.

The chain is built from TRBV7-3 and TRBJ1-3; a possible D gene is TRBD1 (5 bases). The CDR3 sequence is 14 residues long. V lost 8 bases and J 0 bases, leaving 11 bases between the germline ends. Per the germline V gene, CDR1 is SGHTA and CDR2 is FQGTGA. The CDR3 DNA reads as TGTGCCAGCGGATTAGGGACCTCTGGAAACACCATATATTTT. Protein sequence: CASGLGTSGNTIYF.

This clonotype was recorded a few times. The CDR3 region has the DNA TGTGCCAGCAGTGGGGAGAGGGGTGGCAACATTCAGTACTTC. Translation: CASSGERGGNIQYF. The chain combines TRBV6-1 with TRBJ2-4; D is possibly TRBD1 or TRBD2 (5 bases each). Germline CDR1 is MNHNS and CDR2 is SASEGT. There are 14 residues in the CDR3. Trimming left V 4 bases short and J 7 bases short, with 14 bases between.

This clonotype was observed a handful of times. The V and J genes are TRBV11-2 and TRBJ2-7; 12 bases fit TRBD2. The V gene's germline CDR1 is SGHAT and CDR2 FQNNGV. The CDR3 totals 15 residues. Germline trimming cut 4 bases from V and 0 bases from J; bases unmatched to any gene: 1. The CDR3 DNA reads TGTGCCAGCAGCTGGACTAGCGGGGCCTCCTACGAGCAGTACTTC. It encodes CASSWTSGASYEQYF. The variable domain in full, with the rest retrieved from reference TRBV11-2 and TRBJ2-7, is EAGVAQSPRYKIIEKRQSVAFWCNPISGHATLYWYQQILGQGPKLLIQFQNNGVVDDSQLPKDRFSAERLKGVDSTLKIQPAKLEDSAVYLCASSWTSGASYEQYFGPGTRLTVT.